The 31 T cell receptor beta chains below come from one sample, sequenced in a study of regulatory T cells in long-lasting Graves disease. Regarding time point: persistent/refractory GD, antithyroid drugs over 5 years with positive TRAb. There was RNA extracted from PBMCs, and the TCR library was made from it. Building the TCR beta libraries relied on iRepertoire HTBI primers, and CDR3 regions underwent Arm-PCR. TCRdb recomputed calls from the multiplex PCR reads with MiXCR, one row per CDR3 protein. The data hold a few hundred thousand distinct CDR3 sequences, with about a quarter observed a single time. Source: peripheral blood mononuclear cells (PBMCs), taken when the disease was refractory, from a patient treated with antithyroid drugs. The receptors come from a female donor with Graves disease.

Many counts were recorded for this clonotype. The chain recombines TRBV29-1 with TRBJ1-1; the match to TRBD1 covers 7 bases. Germline V gene sequence: CDR1 SQVTM, CDR2 ANQGSEA. Trimming removed 4 bases from V and 0 bases from J; junction bases left unmatched: 2. The CDR3 runs to 13 residues. The CDR3 sequence is CSVGQGLNTEAFF. Here the CDR3 DNA reads TGCAGCGTTGGACAGGGCCTGAACACTGAAGCTTTCTTT.

In its sample, this clonotype was seen a few times. V is TRBV30 and J is TRBJ1-2; 9 bases are a match to TRBD1. V lost 3 bases, J lost 2 bases, and 7 bases stayed unmatched. Looked up from germline, CDR1 is GTSNPN and CDR2 is SVGIG (reference sequence). The CDR3 has 15 residues. CDR3 nucleotides: TGTGCCTGGAGCGGAACAGGGGGCGCAAACTATGGCTACACCTTC. Encoded protein: CAWSGTGGANYGYTF.

The rearrangement joins TRBV20-1 to TRBJ2-7; D remains ambiguous. Looked up from germline, CDR1 is DFQATT and CDR2 is SNEGSKA (reference sequence). This CDR3 contains 12 residues. CDR3 residues: CSVIDFSYEQYF. The CDR3 nucleotides read TGCAGCGTAATCGACTTTTCCTACGAGCAGTACTTC.

This clonotype was seen repeatedly, ten times or more. This chain uses TRBV2 with TRBJ2-7, with 7 nucleotides matching TRBD2. V lost 6 bases to trimming and J lost 5 bases; unmatched junction nucleotides: 10. Germline V gene data show CDR1 as SNHLY and CDR2 as FYNNEI. The CDR3 has 14 residues. CDR3 in DNA: TGTGCCAGCAGGGGGAGGGGTCGCCTCCACGAGCAGTACTTC. This codes for CASRGRGRLHEQYF.

There are many counts of this clonotype. The gene calls are TRBV24-1 and TRBJ2-7; perhaps TRBD1 as D (5 bases). Trimming shortened V by 3 bases and J by 3 bases, and 8 bases separated the two germline ends. Germline V gene lookup returns CDR1 KGHDR and CDR2 SFDVKD. The CDR3 totals 13 residues. The CDR3 DNA is TGTGCCACCAGTGATGGACAACTCTACGAGCAGTACTTC. This encodes CATSDGQLYEQYF.

This clonotype was seen repeatedly, ten times or more. CDR3 protein: CASSGTLPSWDTEAFF. In DNA form, the CDR3 reads TGTGCCAGCAGTGGAACACTTCCCTCGTGGGACACTGAAGCTTTCTTT. The V gene is TRBV6-1, the J gene TRBJ1-1, with D unclear. Trimming took off 4 bases at V and 3 bases at J, with 18 bases between the two ends. Germline CDR1 and CDR2: MNHNS and SASEGT. This CDR3 contains 16 residues.

This clonotype has more than one count but fewer than ten. V gene TRBV29-1 combines with J gene TRBJ2-7, with 7 bases matching TRBD1. The germline V gene has CDR1 SQVTM and CDR2 ANQGSEA. With V trimmed by 4 bases and J by 7 bases, 13 bases remained unmatched. The CDR3 covers 14 residues. CDR3 DNA sequence: TGCAGCGTTGTCGATGGGACAGTTCCGAGGGAGCAGTACTTC. Residues: CSVVDGTVPREQYF.

This clonotype showed up just a few times. Sequence at one end of the junction differs from germline and may be a read error. The chain uses TRBV6-1 and TRBJ2-7; D is undetermined. The V gene's germline CDR1 is MNHNS and CDR2 SASEGT. The CDR3 extends over 14 amino acids. The CDR3: CAGSEVTVSYEQYF. The CDR3 DNA sequence: TGTGCCGGCAGTGAAGTGACGGTTTCCTACGAGCAGTACTTC.

J is TRBJ1-5 and V is TRBV20-1; weak D call: TRBD1 (6 bases). The V and J ends lost 0 bases and 2 bases respectively, with 11 bases between them. The CDR3 totals 15 residues. Per the germline V gene, CDR1 is DFQATT and CDR2 is SNEGSKA (reference sequence). For the CDR3, the DNA is TGCAGTGCTAGAGATCTGAGGGGGGGCAATCAGCCCCAGCATTTT. As protein: CSARDLRGGNQPQHF.

The V and J genes are TRBV7-2 and TRBJ2-7; 7 nucleotides align to TRBD1. The V gene's germline CDR1 is SGHTA and CDR2 FQGNSA. With V trimmed by 6 bases and J by 3 bases, 8 bases remained unmatched. The CDR3 runs to 14 residues. The CDR3 nucleotides are TGTGCCAGCAGGACGAGGGGGCCCAACTACGAGCAGTACTTC. It codes for CASRTRGPNYEQYF.

This clonotype was observed a handful of times. The CDR3 region is CASSLASRDTEAFF. The CDR3, as DNA: TGTGCCAGCAGCTTGGCCTCGAGGGACACTGAAGCTTTCTTT. The V gene is TRBV5-4, the J gene TRBJ1-1; the D is unclear. In germline, CDR1 is SGHNT, CDR2 YYREEE (reference sequence). This CDR3 spans 14 amino acids. V dropped 0 bases and J dropped 3 bases, with 9 bases sitting between them.

The chain combines TRBV2 with TRBJ2-5; 14 bases agree with TRBD2. With V trimmed by 6 bases and J by 5 bases, 5 bases remained unmatched. The CDR3 extends over 15 amino acids. Germline V gives CDR1 SNHLY, CDR2 FYNNEI. The CDR3 protein is CASRPRLAGGETQYF. The CDR3 DNA reads as TGTGCCAGCAGGCCACGACTAGCGGGAGGGGAGACCCAGTACTTC.

This clonotype was seen only a few times. The chain combines TRBV12-3 or TRBV12-4 with TRBJ2-2; 14 positions match TRBD2. This CDR3 is built from 18 residues. After removal of 4 bases from V and 3 bases from J, the junction contained 7 bases not matched to a gene. CDR3 loop: CASSSGLAGVRYTGELFF. Here the CDR3 DNA reads TGTGCCAGCAGTTCGGGACTAGCGGGAGTCAGGTACACCGGGGAGCTGTTTTTT.

The sample holds many counts of this clonotype. The chain links TRBV28 to TRBJ1-4; D is ambiguous. This CDR3 is 14 amino acids long. V lost 3 bases, J lost 6 bases, and 11 bases lay in between. Germline CDR1 is MDHEN and CDR2 is SYDVKM. Written as DNA, the CDR3 is TGTGCCAGCAGTTTTTTGGGTCTTCATGAAAAACTGTTTTTT. Translation: CASSFLGLHEKLFF.

As to this clonotype: One end of the junction is discordant with germline, which a read error may explain. V gene TRBV28 combines with J gene TRBJ2-5, with D hard to call. Germline lookup yields CDR1 MDHEN and CDR2 SYDVKM. This CDR3 has 12 residues. CDR3 bases: TGTGTCAGCAGTTCCGCCCAAGAGACCCAGTACTTC. Protein product: CVSSSAQETQYF.

Comments on this clonotype: A much larger clone differs by one base, so this may be a read error. The chain carries TRBV3-1 and TRBJ2-7; D gene ambiguous. The V gene lost 6 bases and the J gene lost 2 bases, with 5 bases spanning the gap. Germline V gene data show CDR1 as LGHDT and CDR2 as YNNKEL (reference sequence). CDR3 length: 11 amino acids. For the CDR3, the DNA is TGTGCCAGCAGAGGGACCTACGAGCAGTACTTC. This translates into CASRGTYEQYF.

This clonotype has at least ten counts. The gene calls are TRBV20-1 and TRBJ2-1, with 8 bases that match TRBD2. CDR3 length equals 14 residues. J lost 2 bases, V lost 6 bases, and 6 bases had no gene match. Germline V lookup: CDR1 DFQATT, CDR2 SNEGSKA (reference sequence). CDR3 in DNA: TGCAGTGCCCTGGGACTAGGGCCCTACAATGAGCAGTTCTTC. This gives the protein CSALGLGPYNEQFF.

V and J are TRBV28 and TRBJ2-1; 9 bases line up with TRBD1. The germline CDR1 and CDR2 sequences are MDHEN and SYDVKM. The CDR3 is 15 residues long. Trimming at V came to 5 bases and at J to 4 bases, leaving 6 bases not matched to a gene. This CDR3 is CASSGSGTGYNEQFF. The CDR3 DNA reads TGTGCCAGCAGTGGATCCGGGACAGGGTACAATGAGCAGTTCTTC.

This clonotype was picked up a small number of times. The chain links TRBV5-1 to TRBJ2-7; 7 positions agree with TRBD1. Germline lookup yields CDR1 SGHRS and CDR2 YFSETQ. This CDR3 is built from 17 residues. J lost 0 bases, V lost 3 bases, and 12 bases had no gene match. CDR3 sequence reads: CASSWRPPGQSSYEQYF. The CDR3 region has the DNA TGCGCCAGCAGCTGGCGACCTCCGGGACAGAGCTCCTACGAGCAGTACTTC.

This rearrangement joins TRBV6-4 to TRBJ2-1, with 10 bases that match TRBD2. Losses at the gene ends were 6 bases for V and 14 bases for J; bases not matched to a gene: 7. The CDR3 loop spans 12 amino acids. Germline loops: CDR1 MRHNA, CDR2 SNTAGT. CDR3 sequence (DNA): TGTGCCAGCAGCCCCATAGCGGGAGGCGAGTTCTTC. This translates into CASSPIAGGEFF.

This clonotype was seen repeatedly, ten times or more. The chain couples TRBV6-1 to TRBJ2-5; 7 nucleotides line up with TRBD1. The CDR3 is 16 amino acids. V was pared by 7 bases and J by 2 bases, with 13 bases of the junction left unmatched. Germline CDR1 is MNHNS and CDR2 is SASEGT. CDR3 sequence reads: CASKSDRDRKQETQYF. CDR3 nucleotide sequence: TGTGCCAGCAAAAGCGACCGGGACAGAAAACAAGAGACCCAGTACTTC.

This clonotype was seen more than once but under ten times. This chain joins TRBV20-1 and TRBJ2-7, with a weak D call TRBD2 (6 bases). V shed 3 bases and J shed 6 bases, with 24 bases lying between them. The CDR3 has 16 residues. CDR1 is DFQATT, CDR2 SNEGSKA, per germline (reference sequence). The CDR3 reads CSARGRTGESFREQYF. In nucleotides, the CDR3 is TGCAGTGCTAGGGGAAGAACGGGAGAAAGCTTTCGCGAGCAGTACTTC.

In this sample, this clonotype turned up a few times. The chain is built from TRBV30 and TRBJ2-2; TRBD1 might be the D (6 bases). CDR1 and CDR2 from the germline V gene are GTSNPN and SVGIG (reference sequence). V was cut by 0 bases and J by 4 bases, with 18 bases left in between. This CDR3 has 17 residues. CDR3 nucleotide sequence: TGTGCCTGGAGTGTGATAACCGGGACACGTTCCACCGGGGAGCTGTTTTTT. This encodes CAWSVITGTRSTGELFF.

This clonotype has ten or more counts. The chain recombines TRBV12-3 or TRBV12-4 with TRBJ2-7; D uncertain. The CDR3 contains 13 residues. V lost 5 bases, J lost 6 bases, and 14 bases lay in between. CDR3: CASSLTPRREQYF. CDR3 nucleotides: TGTGCCAGCAGTCTCACACCGAGGCGCGAGCAGTACTTC.

This clonotype was picked up a small number of times. The chain combines TRBV27 with TRBJ2-7; 9 nucleotides align to TRBD1. Germline loops: CDR1 MNHEY, CDR2 SMNVEV (reference sequence). The V and J ends lost 6 bases and 5 bases, in that order; junction bases with no gene match: 8. The CDR3 sequence is 14 residues long. DNA for the CDR3: TGTGCCAGCAGACCGGGACAGGGAATCCACGAGCAGTACTTC. Protein sequence: CASRPGQGIHEQYF.

Many counts were recorded for this clonotype. The genes are TRBV12-3 or TRBV12-4 and TRBJ2-7, with a tentative D call TRBD2 (5 bases). CDR3 length equals 12 residues. The V end was cut by 6 bases, the J end by 6 bases, with 12 bases between. The CDR3 spells CASRPDSSEQYF. CDR3 nucleotide sequence: TGTGCCAGCAGGCCGGACTCTTCCGAGCAGTACTTC.

The chain is built from TRBV15 and TRBJ1-1; D gene ambiguous. Germline CDR1 is LNHNV and CDR2 is YYDKDF (reference sequence). The CDR3 loop spans 13 amino acids. V was trimmed by 6 bases and J by 1 base, leaving 9 bases between them. Here the CDR3 DNA reads TGTGCCACCAGTCTAAAGGGGAACACTGAAGCTTTCTTT. Its protein is CATSLKGNTEAFF.

The V call is TRBV28, the J call TRBJ1-3; D remains ambiguous. V dropped 8 bases and J dropped 4 bases, with 18 bases sitting between them. This CDR3 comprises 15 residues. Germline CDR1 MDHEN, CDR2 SYDVKM. The CDR3 loop is CASGKAGSRGNTIYF. As DNA, the CDR3 is TGTGCCAGCGGGAAGGCGGGATCGAGGGGAAACACCATATATTTT.

This clonotype has only a few counts. The chain employs TRBV27 and TRBJ2-4; 9 bases align to TRBD1. CDR1 and CDR2 (germline): MNHEY, SMNVEV (reference sequence). This CDR3 has 15 residues. J lost 11 bases, V lost 8 bases, and 16 bases had no gene match. The CDR3 protein is CASRSFLGRDRVQYF. The DNA for the CDR3 is TGTGCCAGCCGCAGTTTTCTAGGCAGGGACAGGGTTCAGTACTTC.

A few counts support this clonotype. The V gene is TRBV2, the J gene TRBJ2-2; 11 nucleotides agree with TRBD2. Unmatched junction bases numbered 12, after V lost 8 bases and J lost 7 bases. The CDR3 extends over 16 amino acids. Germline loops: CDR1 SNHLY, CDR2 FYNNEI. The CDR3 sequence: CASEGLTSGELGELFF. The CDR3 DNA sequence: TGTGCCAGCGAGGGGTTGACTAGCGGGGAGCTCGGGGAGCTGTTTTTT.

The chain employs TRBV5-6 and TRBJ1-2, with D hard to call. Deletions cut 4 bases from V and 6 bases from J, with 13 bases between. This CDR3 has 13 amino acids. The V gene's germline CDR1 is SGHDT and CDR2 YYEEEE. CDR3 residues: CASSQAGSDGYTF. As DNA, the CDR3 is TGTGCCAGCAGCCAGGCGGGAAGTGATGGCTACACCTTC. Together with reference TRBV5-6 and TRBJ1-2, the CDR3 gives the full variable domain: DAGVTQSPTHLIKTRGQQVTLRCSPKSGHDTVSWYQQALGQGPQFIFQYYEEEERQRGNFPDRFSGHQFPNYSSELNVNALLLGDSALYLCASSQAGSDGYTFGSGTRLTVV.